The 8 T cell receptor beta chains below come from one sample, sequenced in a study of T cells after yellow fever vaccination. One entry per CDR3 protein results from TCRdb running MiXCR on the 5' RACE reads. The sample includes some 350,000 distinct CDR3 sequences, 8.5% to 10% of them seen just once. The source material was PBMCs, sampled on the day of the first yellow fever vaccination. The receptors were sampled from a man between 18 and 29 years old who received the YFV17D yellow fever vaccine.

The rearrangement uses TRBV5-4 and TRBJ1-2, with 7 bases identical to TRBD1. CDR3 length equals 11 residues. The J segment lost 11 bases and the V segment lost 4 bases, leaving 5 bases of the junction unmatched. The germline V gene encodes CDR1 SGHNT and CDR2 YYREEE (reference sequence). CDR3 sequence reads: CASSGDSGYTF. CDR3 nucleotides: TGTGCCAGCAGCGGGGACAGTGGGTACACCTTC.

This clonotype was recorded at least ten times. This CDR3 reads CASSQDNFPGTDTQYF. The CDR3 DNA sequence: TGCGCCAGCAGCCAAGATAACTTCCCGGGAACAGATACGCAGTATTTT. The chain couples TRBV4-3 to TRBJ2-3; TRBD2 might be the D (5 bases). V was pared by 0 bases and J by 3 bases, with 13 bases between. The CDR3 runs to 16 residues. CDR1 and CDR2 (germline): LGHNA, YSLEER.

The chain combines TRBV7-9 with TRBJ1-2; no clear D. Trimming left V 2 bases short and J 4 bases short, with 8 bases between. This CDR3 has 13 amino acids. The germline V gene encodes CDR1 SEHNR and CDR2 FQNEAQ (reference sequence). The CDR3 DNA reads as TGTGCCAGCAGCTTACCGGGTGGCTATGGCTACACCTTC. It encodes CASSLPGGYGYTF.

This clonotype was observed a handful of times. CDR3 DNA: TGTGCCAGCAGCTTAGACACAGGCCCCCTGGGCTACACCTTC. As protein: CASSLDTGPLGYTF. This sequence joins TRBV7-2 and TRBJ1-2, with D possibly matching TRBD1 (5 bases). Germline CDR1 and CDR2: SGHTA and FQGNSA. Trimming took 1 base from V and 8 from J, leaving 14 bases between them. The CDR3 length is 14 residues.

This clonotype was picked up many times. V is TRBV28 and J is TRBJ2-7; D may be TRBD1 or TRBD2 (6 bases each). Trimming stripped 10 bases from V and 0 bases from J, with 19 bases between. Germline assignment: CDR1 MDHEN and CDR2 SYDVKM. The CDR3 contains 15 residues. The CDR3 region is CATKGGQVGSYEQYV. The DNA for the CDR3 is TGTGCCACCAAAGGGGGGCAAGTGGGCTCCTACGAGCAGTACGTC.

J is TRBJ2-1 and V is TRBV7-6; 11 bases agree with TRBD1. The CDR3 covers 18 residues. V lost 9 bases to trimming and J lost 4 bases; unmatched junction nucleotides: 17. Germline V gene data show CDR1 as SGHVS and CDR2 as FNYEAQ. The CDR3 region has the DNA TGTGCCAGTAGCGGCGGGGGACAGGGGGTCCAAAGGTACAATGAGCAGTTCTTC. It encodes CASSGGGQGVQRYNEQFF.

V gene TRBV7-2 combines with J gene TRBJ1-6, with D unclear. In germline, CDR1 is SGHTA, CDR2 FQGNSA. V was shortened by 11 bases and J by 4 bases, with 6 bases between the two germline ends. This CDR3 is 11 amino acids long. This CDR3 is CAQTYNSPLHF. As DNA, the CDR3 is TGTGCCCAAACGTATAATTCACCCCTCCACTTT.

The rearrangement links TRBV7-9 to TRBJ2-3; no firm D call. V dropped 5 bases and J dropped 0 bases, with 15 bases sitting between them. Germline V gene data show CDR1 as SEHNR and CDR2 as FQNEAQ (reference sequence). The CDR3 is 16 amino acids. The CDR3 DNA follows: TGTGCCAGCAGCCCAGTGGGATCGGCTAGCACAGATACGCAGTATTTT. As protein: CASSPVGSASTDTQYF.